This note documents a single T cell receptor (beta chain) sequence. There is no known antigen for this receptor. Within one base of it there is no much larger clone, and no base qualities were kept. This sample is part of a study of blood T cell repertoires in COVID-19 (dated by TCRdb to about 2020). In the study overall: Samples covering the acute and convalescent phases of COVID-19 were provided by collaborators in the United States, Italy and Spain. Nearly every sample came with metadata listing a de-identified subject ID, COVID-19 status, age in years and sex. The samples were drawn from two sources: the first 160 participants of the ongoing ImmuneRACE study, and 950 to 1,500 subjects contributed by 6 global collaborators. Deeply sampled blood TCRbeta repertoires from subjects exposed to, actively infected with, or recovered from COVID-19 were included in the dataset. The prospective study material was composed of cDNA or gDNA derived from T cells, B-cell-depleted T cells, or PBMCs. The repertoires were released in a freely available public database meant as a resource for research on the immune response to SARS-CoV-2. Where available, HLA class I and class II types were obtained from metadata supplied by the sample provider rather than from assay-based typing.

Broad study findings and their caveats: How much clinical and demographic metadata was included differed by source and by participant, and the metadata was provided uncurated.

In the prospective study, participants were about 18 to 95 years old, resided in around 25 geographic areas of the United States, and were enrolled through a virtual design. In the prospective study, cohorts were assigned on the basis of participant-reported clinical history obtained from a screening survey and a study questionnaire. Recovered participants in ImmuneRACE Cohort 3 were defined as having two consecutive negative NP/OP PCR tests, clearance from a healthcare professional, or resolution of symptoms. Each participant in the prospective study had whole blood, serum and a nasopharyngeal or oropharyngeal swab collected by mobile phlebotomists. Prospective study participants could optionally give additional blood draws and questionnaires over an approximately two-month period. Prospective study blood samples were shipped either frozen or at room temperature before DNA extraction. TCRbeta CDR3 regions were amplified from genomic DNA using the immunoSEQ Assay, a bias-controlled multiplex PCR. The study's own analysis went as follows. Nucleated cell counts per sample were estimated from amplification of reference gene primers within the assay. To quantify the absolute abundance of each unique TCRbeta CDR3 rearrangement, sequence reads were collapsed and filtered. For each sample, productive Simpson clonality was calculated by taking the square root of Simpson's diversity index across productive rearrangements. The table was pulled from immuneACCESS by TCRdb, which kept in-frame rearrangements only. Such tables lose some clones; where checked, under half of the loss comes from unresolved V genes, and the rest has no known cause. That table supplies the V and J calls and clone size; D and trimming were determined from the DNA. The sample has more than 40,000 clones on record, roughly nine tenths of them singletons. The top ten hold approximately 3.1% of the sample.

Ends trimmed: V by 1 base, J by 7 bases; bases unmatched to a gene: 6. The CDR3 numbers 15 residues from cysteine through phenylalanine. Of all the DNA, just the CDR3 is kept, 45 bases in frame from base 1. As encoded in the germline V gene, CDR1 is SGDLS while CDR2 is YYNGEE. The rearrangement combines TRBV9 with TRBJ1-2; TRBD1 agrees with 11 junctional bases. The source of this sequence is a woman aged 45-65 years who had recovered from COVID-19. Sequencing was performed on PBMCs or T cells enriched from blood (not recorded which). CDR3 sequence: CASSVLGQGELGYTF. The sequence in DNA is TGTGCCAGCAGCGTACTGGGACAGGGGGAGCTTGGCTACACCTTC. The reference TRBV9 and TRBJ1-2 proteins fill in what lies around the CDR3, so the full variable domain reads DSGVTQTPKHLITATGQRVTLRCSPRSGDLSVYWYQQSLDQGLQFLIQYYNGEERAKGNILERFSAQQFPDLHSELNLSSLELGDSALYFCASSVLGQGELGYTFGSGTRLTVV.